This T cell receptor (beta chain) was sequenced in a study of blood T cell repertoires in COVID-19. As for the study in general: Samples came from the United States, Italy and Spain, spanning acute and convalescent COVID-19.

Enrollees, roughly 18 to 90 years old, lived in some 24 US areas. Clinical history reported by participants formed the basis on which cohorts were assigned. Those designated as exposed participants met a COVID-19 case within 2 weeks before study entry. Profiled with immunoSEQ multiplex PCR; TCRdb holds only in-frame clones, not every one. Among approximately 200,000 clones listed, over 70% were seen once. Sequencing was carried out using PBMCs or T cells enriched from blood (not recorded which). This clonotype originated in a woman between 25 and 40 years old who had been exposed to COVID-19.

The CDR3 here is CASSLSPGWLNTEAFF. CDR3 nucleotide sequence: TGCGCCAGCAGCTTATCTCCAGGGTGGTTGAACACTGAAGCTTTCTTT. This chain links TRBV5-1 with TRBJ1-1, with a weak D call TRBD1 (5 bases). CDR3 size: 16 residues. V was cut by 2 bases and J by 0 bases, with 14 bases left in between. The V gene's germline CDR1 is SGHRS and CDR2 YFSETQ.